Below, 20 T cell receptor beta chains from the same sample are listed, as sequenced in a study of blood T cells in healthy people across ages. A second roughly 6 to 11 cycle PCR used barcoded and J-beta primers. TCRdb fed the 5' RACE reads into MiXCR, producing one record per CDR3 protein. The data show approximately 1.5 million distinct CDR3 sequences, 30% to 35% seen once. Sequenced input: blood. The source of these receptors is a woman aged 30 to 39 in good health.

This chain links TRBV7-9 with TRBJ2-1; no clear D gene. The V end lost 11 bases, the J end lost 8 bases, and 7 bases lay between the germline ends. Germline V lookup: CDR1 SEHNR, CDR2 FQNEAQ (reference sequence). The CDR3 runs to 9 residues. CDR3 bases: TGTGCCGGCTCAGATGAGCAGTTCTTC. Residues: CAGSDEQFF.

This clonotype turned up a few times. This sequence joins TRBV20-1 and TRBJ1-2; weak D call: TRBD1 (5 bases). CDR1 and CDR2 (germline): DFQATT, SNEGSKA (reference sequence). This CDR3 spans 13 amino acids. Deletions cut 0 bases from V and 4 bases from J, with 9 bases between. The CDR3, as DNA: TGCAGTGCTAGAGATTCGGGGGGCTATGGCTACACCTTC. As protein: CSARDSGGYGYTF.

This chain connects TRBV5-6 to TRBJ2-7, with D perhaps matching TRBD2 (6 bases). From germline, CDR1 is SGHDT and CDR2 YYEEEE. Deletions cut 1 base from V and 1 base from J, with 9 bases between. This CDR3 spans 14 amino acids. The CDR3 nucleotides are TGTGCCAGCAGCTTGTGGGGGGAGTCCTACGAGCAGTACTTC. Protein product: CASSLWGESYEQYF.

Note on this clonotype: A much larger clonotype is one base distant, so this may be a read error. The chain joins TRBV4-1 to TRBJ2-7; perhaps TRBD1 as D (6 bases). There are 14 residues in the CDR3. Germline CDR1 is MGHRA and CDR2 is YSYEKL. Here the CDR3 reads CAGSQAQGNYEQYF. The CDR3 region has the DNA TGCGCCGGCAGCCAAGCGCAGGGGAACTACGAGCAGTACTTC.

This clonotype appeared a few times. The chain couples TRBV10-3 to TRBJ2-3; the match to TRBD1 covers 9 bases. Trimming removed 7 bases from V and 5 bases from J; junction bases left unmatched: 16. This CDR3 comprises 17 residues. Germline CDR1 and CDR2: ENHRY and SYGVKD. The CDR3 sequence: CAIKSGTGTTRGDTQYF. CDR3 DNA sequence: TGTGCCATCAAGAGCGGGACAGGGACTACCAGGGGAGATACGCAGTATTTT.

The chain couples TRBV12-3 or TRBV12-4 to TRBJ1-2; unclear D gene. V was clipped by 2 bases and J by 8 bases, with 9 bases between them. This CDR3 region has 12 residues. DNA of the CDR3: TGTGCCAGCAGTTTATCGGCGGAGGGCTACACCTTC. It specifies CASSLSAEGYTF.

This sequence joins TRBV10-2 and TRBJ2-1; TRBD2 aligns across 11 bases. The CDR3 spans 15 residues. V dropped 6 bases and J dropped 4; count of bases not matched to a gene: 5. Germline V gives CDR1 WSHSY, CDR2 SAAADI. The CDR3 nucleotides are TGCGCCAGCAGGAGGGGACTAGCGGAATACAATGAGCAGTTCTTC. It yields the protein CASRRGLAEYNEQFF.

This clonotype was seen ten or more times. The J gene is TRBJ2-1, the V gene TRBV11-2; D is undetermined. V was clipped by 5 bases and J by 8 bases, with 10 bases between them. The CDR3 loop spans 12 amino acids. Germline assignment: CDR1 SGHAT and CDR2 FQNNGV. CDR3 protein: CASSHLVDEQFF. DNA for the CDR3: TGTGCCAGCAGCCATCTCGTCGATGAGCAGTTCTTC.

The V gene is TRBV4-1, the J gene TRBJ1-1; 7 bases are shared with TRBD1. The CDR3 loop spans 15 amino acids. The junction had 3 bases not matched to a gene; V was cut back by 1 base and J by 1 base. Germline lookup yields CDR1 MGHRA and CDR2 YSYEKL. CDR3: CASSQVDRQNTEAFF. CDR3 DNA: TGCGCCAGCAGCCAAGTGGACAGGCAGAACACTGAAGCTTTCTTT.

V gene TRBV10-3 combines with J gene TRBJ2-2; TRBD1 aligns across 9 bases. This CDR3 has 15 amino acids. Germline lookup yields CDR1 ENHRY and CDR2 SYGVKD. The trim removed 10 bases at V and 6 bases at J, leaving 12 bases unmatched. Here the CDR3 reads CATATGQGTAGELFF. The CDR3 region has the DNA TGTGCCACCGCGACGGGACAGGGTACCGCCGGGGAGCTGTTTTTT.

This clonotype was seen a handful of times. V gene TRBV7-8 combines with J gene TRBJ2-1, with 12 bases that match TRBD2. The length of the CDR3 is 18 residues. Germline V CDR1 and CDR2: SGHVS, FQNEAQ. The V gene end was trimmed by 4 bases and the J gene end by 7 bases; junction bases not matched to a gene: 14. CDR3 DNA sequence: TGTGCCAGCAGCTCCGCCCCCCCTCTAGCGGGAGGGTTGAATGAGCAGTTCTTC. Translation gives CASSSAPPLAGGLNEQFF.

This clonotype was detected a few times. CDR3 residues: CASSRGHPYEQYF. The CDR3 nucleotides read TGTGCCAGCAGCCGGGGCCACCCATACGAGCAGTACTTC. The chain links TRBV21-1 to TRBJ2-7; TRBD1, the table's D call, lacks a check against the DNA. TRBV21-1 is a pseudogene. CDR3 length: 13 residues.

This clonotype has only a few counts. The genes are TRBV5-1 and TRBJ1-5; D ambiguous. The CDR3 extends over 14 amino acids. V was pared by 0 bases and J by 6 bases, with 10 bases between. The germline CDR1 and CDR2 sequences are SGHRS and YFSETQ. The CDR3 sequence is CASSLGTQGQPQHF. For the CDR3, the DNA is TGCGCCAGCAGCTTGGGGACTCAAGGTCAGCCCCAGCATTTT. The full variable domain, rest sourced from reference TRBV5-1 and TRBJ1-5, is KAGVTQTPRYLIKTRGQQVTLSCSPISGHRSVSWYQQTPGQGLQFLFEYFSETQRNKGNFPGRFSGRQFSNSRSEMNVSTLELGDSALYLCASSLGTQGQPQHFGDGTRLSIL.

The rearrangement uses TRBV27 and TRBJ1-1, with unresolved D. V was shortened by 4 bases and J by 3 bases, with 9 bases between the two germline ends. This CDR3 has 13 amino acids. Germline V gene sequence: CDR1 MNHEY, CDR2 SMNVEV (reference sequence). CDR3 amino acids: CASSYKLDTEAFF. For the CDR3, the DNA is TGTGCCAGCAGTTATAAGTTGGACACTGAAGCTTTCTTT.

This clonotype came up a few times. The chain joins TRBV6-5 to TRBJ2-5; the D gene is possibly TRBD2 (6 bases). This CDR3 contains 11 residues. Looked up from germline, CDR1 is MNHEY and CDR2 is SVGAGI. CDR3 DNA sequence: TGTGCGGCGGGGCGCGGCGAGACCCAGTACTTC. Amino acid sequence: CAAGRGETQYF.

A word on this clonotype: A much larger clone is a single base away; this may be a read error. V usage is TRBV4-1 and J usage is TRBJ1-2, with D perhaps TRBD1 (5 bases). The germline V gene has CDR1 MGHRA and CDR2 YSYEKL. The CDR3 length is 17 residues. CDR3 DNA sequence: TGCGTCAGCAGCCAAGTTGGGGCAGGACTTTATAACTATGGCTACACCTTC. Translating gives CVSSQVGAGLYNYGYTF.

This chain joins TRBV19 and TRBJ1-6; unclear D gene. Per germline, CDR1 LNHDA and CDR2 SQIVND (reference sequence). The V and J ends lost 3 bases and 9 bases respectively, with 15 bases between them. CDR3 length equals 15 residues. This CDR3 is CASSIGVFTASPLHF. For the CDR3, the DNA is TGTGCCAGTAGTATTGGGGTCTTTACTGCTTCACCCCTCCACTTT.

The table lists this clonotype with many counts. The chain couples TRBV6-5 to TRBJ2-5, with D hard to call. CDR3 length: 13 amino acids. CDR1 is MNHEY and CDR2 is SVGAGI in the germline V gene. The germline V and J ends were trimmed by 6 bases and 4 bases, with 12 bases remaining between them. The CDR3 here is CASRGRPSETQYF. The CDR3 DNA reads TGTGCCAGCAGGGGTCGACCCTCAGAGACCCAGTACTTC.

V usage is TRBV27 and J usage is TRBJ2-2; D is unresolved. This CDR3 contains 12 residues. The V and J ends lost 6 bases and 6 bases respectively, with 8 bases between them. CDR1 MNHEY and CDR2 SMNVEV come from the germline V gene (reference sequence). The CDR3 nucleotides read TGTGCCAGCAGCTTCATCTCCGGGGAGCTGTTTTTT. Its translation: CASSFISGELFF.

The chain joins TRBV27 to TRBJ1-6, with a tentative D call TRBD1 (6 bases). Germline CDR1 MNHEY, CDR2 SMNVEV (reference sequence). Deletions cut 8 bases from V and 8 bases from J, with 16 bases between. CDR3 length equals 14 residues. The CDR3: CASAQGLRDSPLHF. In DNA form, the CDR3 reads TGTGCCAGCGCACAGGGTCTACGTGATTCACCCCTCCACTTT.